The sequence of this TCR beta chain was determined in a study of T-cell memory formation after mild COVID-19 (TCRdb year 2021). At the level of the whole study: TCR sequence clusters from the two donors were largely donor specific. Two young, previously healthy adult volunteers, one female and one male, were included in the cohort. T-cell clones expanding and contracting after mild COVID-19 in two donors were tracked by longitudinal TCRalpha and TCRbeta repertoire sequencing. Results and caveats for the whole study, not just this receptor: Some responding clones were found in pre-infection memory, which suggests that pre-existing cross-reactive memory T cells took part in the SARS-CoV-2 response. The study covered only two mild cases, and larger cohorts including severe cases with pre-infection samples were considered necessary. Clones contracting from day 15 to 85 had balanced CD4/CD8 phenotypes, while a second wave expanding from day 15 to 37 was biased towards CD4+. Whether the second-wave clones peaking on day 37 were SARS-CoV-2 specific was not confirmed. Contracting CD4+ clones were located mainly in the CM and EM memory subsets, whereas CD8+ clones were found to be enriched in EMRA.

Sequenced using an Illumina NovaSeq 6000. cDNA libraries for TCRalpha and TCRbeta were prepared by 5'RACE using constant-segment primers, with sample barcodes and unique molecular identifiers added. Trizol reagent was used to extract RNA from every sample. Library amplification was performed in two PCR steps, and a second sample barcode and Illumina TruSeq adapters were introduced in the second step. The libraries were sequenced on an Illumina NovaSeq using 2 x 150 bp paired-end reads. The authors processed their data as follows. Demultiplexing of reads and collapsing into UMI-guided consensus sequences were performed with migec v1.2.7. Using mixcr v2.1.11, UMI consensuses were aligned to TRA and TRB V and J templates and then assembled into clonotypes. Expanded or contracted clonotypes were those called significant by both edgeR and NoisET, with noise models trained on biological replicates. For edgeR calls, a false discovery rate-adjusted p below 0.01 and a log2 fold-change threshold of 1 were applied. As an exploratory analysis of dynamics, max-normalized trajectories of the 1000 most abundant clonotypes were examined by PCA with hierarchical clustering. Each responding clone was given a CD4 or CD8 phenotype based on the CD4+ and CD8+ repertoires, which had been sequenced separately. TCRdb redid the processing of the public reads, applying fastp at Q25 and MiXCR, and retained in-frame beta chains. For every CDR3 protein sequence, its rows merge into one entry that carries the most common genes and DNA. The V and J calls, along with clone size, are taken from TCRdb and not from the paper's own processing. In all, the sample holds around 340,000 distinct CDR3 sequences, and around 20% of those were seen once. The ten most abundant clones make up about an eighth of the sample.

This clonotype was seen ten or more times. Its binding antigen is unknown. Per-nucleotide qualities are absent, and no much larger clonotype sits a single base away. Ficoll-Paque density gradient centrifugation was used to isolate PBMCs. The sequenced sample was PBMCs or a T cell subset sorted from them (not recorded which). The receptor comes from an adult woman who had mild COVID-19 (a few samples of this study predate the infection). The sample titles of this study are shuffled in the database, so cell type and time point are left out; the donor was told from shared clones.

At the DNA level, the sequence is TGTGCCAGCGCAACCGCGGGGGGCACAGATACGCAGTATTTT. The translation is CASATAGGTDTQYF. Recombination joined TRBV18 with TRBJ2-3; 7 of the junction bases match TRBD2. CDR3 length: 14 amino acids, cysteine to phenylalanine. Here the CDR3 DNA is all that survives: 42 bases in frame from base 1. In the germline V gene, CDR1 corresponds to KGHSH and CDR2 to LQKENI. From V the trimming removes 8 bases and from J it removes 1 base, while the gene matches leave 6 bases of the junction unaccounted for.